The sequence of this T cell receptor beta chain was determined in a study of siplizumab effects on memory and regulatory T cells. The repertoire was sequenced with immunoSEQ multiplex PCR; TCRdb's copy has only in-frame clones and lacks some. The sample has approximately 94,000 clones, roughly 93% seen once; the top ten hold over 5%. Per germline, CDR1 MNHEY and CDR2 SVGAGI. This CDR3 comprises 14 residues. Trimming took 4 bases from V and 2 from J, leaving 12 bases between them. Sequencing was done on a sample of CD8+ T cells sorted from blood. The receptor's source is a human donor in good health. The J gene is TRBJ2-7, the V gene TRBV6-5; D might be TRBD1 or TRBD2, each matching 5 bases. The DNA for the CDR3 is TGTGCCAGCAGTTCCCCCGGGGCGACCTACGAGCAGTACTTC. Translated, it gives CASSSPGATYEQYF.